One and the same sample provided the 11 T cell receptor beta chains below, sequenced in a study of technical replicates of blood from several donors. Data came from immunoSEQ multiplex PCR; TCRdb stores just in-frame clones and leaves some out. The sample includes tens of thousands of clones, 85% to 95% of them seen just once. Sequencing was carried out using T cells isolated from PBMCs. Receptor source: a human donor in good health.

The V gene is TRBV6-5, the J gene TRBJ2-2, with 7 positions matching TRBD1. The CDR3 contains 12 residues. V dropped 8 bases and J dropped 7; count of bases not matched to a gene: 4. Germline V gives CDR1 MNHEY, CDR2 SVGAGI. CDR3 sequence reads: CASGSGGGELFF. In DNA form, the CDR3 reads TGTGCCAGCGGATCAGGGGGCGGGGAGCTGTTTTTT.

The J gene is TRBJ2-5, the V gene TRBV10-3; 8 bases match TRBD1. The CDR3 has 13 residues. Trimming cost V 3 bases and J 4 bases; bases outside gene matches: 1. Per germline, CDR1 ENHRY and CDR2 SYGVKD. The CDR3 DNA sequence: TGTGCCATCAGTGATACAGGGGGAGAGACCCAGTACTTC. Encoded protein: CAISDTGGETQYF.

The chain carries TRBV15 and TRBJ1-1; TRBD1 might be the D (5 bases). V was pared by 1 base and J by 1 base, with 13 bases between. Germline assignment: CDR1 LNHNV and CDR2 YYDKDF (reference sequence). The CDR3 is made up of 16 amino acids. CDR3 nucleotides: TGTGCCACCAGCAGAGGGGTCCCAGGGCGGAACACTGAAGCTTTCTTT. Protein: CATSRGVPGRNTEAFF.

This clone was seen just once. CDR3 protein: CASSLGLAEAFF. CDR3 in DNA: TGTGCCAGCAGCTTGGGCTTGGCTGAAGCTTTCTTT. The chain employs TRBV7-9 and TRBJ1-1; D is unresolved. The CDR3 extends over 12 amino acids. The germline V gene has CDR1 SEHNR and CDR2 FQNEAQ (reference sequence). The V gene lost 3 bases and the J gene lost 6 bases, with 8 bases spanning the gap.

The chain has TRBV5-1 and TRBJ2-1, with a possible D match to TRBD1 (6 bases). The germline V and J ends were trimmed by 5 bases and 6 bases, with 21 bases remaining between them. From germline, CDR1 is SGHRS and CDR2 YFSETQ. This CDR3 spans 16 amino acids. In DNA form, the CDR3 reads TGCGCCAGCAGTTTTCAGGGGACCTTCGGCCTCAATGAGCAGTTCTTC. This translates into CASSFQGTFGLNEQFF.

The gene calls are TRBV5-1 and TRBJ1-1; 7 bases are shared with TRBD1. Unmatched junction bases numbered 7, after V lost 2 bases and J lost 6 bases. This CDR3 contains 14 residues. The V gene's germline CDR1 is SGHRS and CDR2 YFSETQ. The CDR3 region is CASSLAGGQAEAFF. The CDR3 DNA reads as TGCGCCAGCAGCTTAGCAGGGGGTCAGGCTGAAGCTTTCTTT.

V usage is TRBV4-1 and J usage is TRBJ1-1, with a weak D call TRBD1 (5 bases). The CDR3 covers 14 residues. Trimming removed 4 bases from V and 0 bases from J, with 9 bases in between. Germline CDR1 is MGHRA and CDR2 is YSYEKL. CDR3 residues: CASSRDSMNTEAFF. CDR3 DNA sequence: TGCGCCAGCAGCCGCGACAGCATGAACACTGAAGCTTTCTTT.

The chain employs TRBV28 and TRBJ2-1; 7 positions agree with TRBD2. The CDR3 length is 16 residues. Germline V gives CDR1 MDHEN, CDR2 SYDVKM. The V and J ends lost 4 bases and 2 bases, in that order; junction bases with no gene match: 8. The CDR3 loop is CASSSSTSTPYNEQFF. CDR3 in DNA: TGTGCCAGCAGTTCCTCGACTAGCACGCCCTACAATGAGCAGTTCTTC.

The chain links TRBV10-3 to TRBJ2-7, with 9 positions matching TRBD1. This CDR3 has 17 amino acids. Germline V gives CDR1 ENHRY, CDR2 SYGVKD. V dropped 4 bases and J dropped 4; count of bases not matched to a gene: 14. The CDR3 nucleotides read TGTGCCATCAGTGGTTCCCAGGGGGACAGGGAATGGTACGAGCAGTACTTC. As protein: CAISGSQGDREWYEQYF.

This clone was picked up a small number of times. The chain joins TRBV19 to TRBJ1-4; 7 nucleotides agree with TRBD1. In germline, CDR1 is LNHDA, CDR2 SQIVND (reference sequence). V trimming: 3 bases; J trimming: 0 bases; junction bases outside the gene matches: 1. The CDR3 consists of 15 residues. In nucleotides, the CDR3 is TGTGCCAGTAGTATGGGGACAGCAACTAATGAAAAACTGTTTTTT. As protein: CASSMGTATNEKLFF.

This clone was observed a single time. This chain joins TRBV28 and TRBJ1-1; possible D gene TRBD1, 6 bases. This CDR3 has 15 amino acids. The germline V and J ends were trimmed by 7 bases and 6 bases, with 21 bases remaining between them. Germline V gene sequence: CDR1 MDHEN, CDR2 SYDVKM. CDR3 sequence (DNA): TGTGCCAGCAACCCCCCGGGACAAATACCATCTGAAGCTTTCTTT. Protein sequence: CASNPPGQIPSEAFF.